This TCR beta chain comes out of a study of molecular identifiers for immune sequencing clone quantification. Study-wide points: More than 850,000 naive cells reportedly did not prevent detection of spiked Jurkat TCR RNA from one cell.

The CDR3 consists of 16 residues. Germline loops: CDR1 SGHNT, CDR2 YYREEE (reference sequence). Trimming cost V 6 bases and J 0 bases, with 19 bases left between them. TCRdb passed the PCR reads through MiXCR, listing each CDR3 protein once. The table lists just over 35,000 distinct CDR3 sequences, about a fifth of them singletons, with under 1.3% in the top ten. With regard to this clonotype: Its cognate antigen is unknown. Just one base apart from a much larger clone, this may be a read error.

The chain joins TRBV5-4 to TRBJ2-7; D is ambiguous. The sample comprised naive CD8+ T cells from blood, with Jurkat cell RNA spiked in. Subset: FACS-sorted CD8+CD4-CCR7+CD45RA+ naive T cells. The sequence derives from a human donor in good health. Some libraries in this study had Jurkat cell RNA spiked in. CDR3 in DNA: TGTGCCAGCAACTACTGGTCCGGGCTCTCCTCCTACGAGCAGTACTTC. It encodes CASNYWSGLSSYEQYF.